The 9 T cell receptor beta chains below all came from one sample that was sequenced in a study of graft-versus-host responses after intestinal transplantation. The method was immunoSEQ multiplex PCR; TCRdb's version includes in-frame clones alone and lacks a portion of them. Found here are 90,000 to 120,000 clones, about nine tenths of them singletons; the top ten hold roughly 0.71%. No antigen has been assigned to these receptors. Source: unstimulated CD4+ T cells sorted from spleen or lymph node cells, taken before transplant. These receptors came from a human donor who was the organ donor for an intestinal transplant.

The chain joins TRBV19 to TRBJ2-1; 11 positions agree with TRBD2. Losses at the gene ends were 4 bases for V and 4 bases for J; bases not matched to a gene: 6. The CDR3 totals 16 residues. Germline CDR1 LNHDA, CDR2 SQIVND (reference sequence). The CDR3 protein is CASSRLASGGYNEQFF. Written as DNA, the CDR3 is TGTGCCAGTAGTAGGTTGGCTAGCGGGGGGTACAATGAGCAGTTCTTC.

Only one count was recorded for this clone. The CDR3 DNA sequence: TGTGCCAGCAGCTTAGGGGGTGGAAAGGGGCGAGAGACCCAGTACTTC. Translating gives CASSLGGGKGRETQYF. The chain is built from TRBV7-9 and TRBJ2-5, with TRBD1 as a possible D gene (5 bases). The V gene lost 1 base and the J gene lost 4 bases, with 16 bases spanning the gap. Germline assignment: CDR1 SEHNR and CDR2 FQNEAQ (reference sequence). CDR3 length equals 16 residues.

This sequence joins TRBV30 and TRBJ2-7, with a weak D call TRBD1 (6 bases). This CDR3 comprises 11 residues. V lost 2 bases and J lost 7, with 9 bases in between. The germline gives CDR1 GTSNPN, CDR2 SVGIG (reference sequence). CDR3 residues: CAWSTGTEQYF. CDR3 DNA sequence: TGTGCCTGGAGTACCGGGACAGAGCAGTACTTC. Supplemented by reference TRBV30 and TRBJ2-7, the full variable domain reads SQTIHQWPATLVQPVGSPLSLECTVEGTSNPNLYWYRQAAGRGLQLLFYSVGIGQISSEVPQNLSASRPQDRQFILSSKKLLLSDSGFYLCAWSTGTEQYFGPGTRLTVT.

The J gene is TRBJ1-6, the V gene TRBV19; 11 positions match TRBD1. V shed 4 bases, J shed 9 bases, and the junction held 11 bases outside the gene matches. This CDR3 has 17 amino acids. Per germline, CDR1 LNHDA and CDR2 SQIVND (reference sequence). The CDR3 reads CASSTNPGQGAGSPLHF. CDR3 nucleotides: TGTGCCAGTAGTACCAACCCCGGACAGGGGGCCGGTTCACCCCTCCACTTT.

This clone was seen just once. V usage is TRBV5-1 and J usage is TRBJ2-7; 8 nucleotides line up with TRBD2. This CDR3 contains 15 residues. V gave up 0 bases and J gave up 0 bases; unmatched junction bases: 2. CDR1 SGHRS and CDR2 YFSETQ come from the germline V gene. CDR3 sequence: CASSLVRGGSYEQYF. CDR3 nucleotide sequence: TGCGCCAGCAGCTTGGTTCGGGGGGGCTCCTACGAGCAGTACTTC.

This chain connects TRBV5-1 to TRBJ1-5, with no clear D. Germline V gives CDR1 SGHRS, CDR2 YFSETQ. This CDR3 has 12 amino acids. Trimming pared 3 bases from V and 11 bases from J, leaving 12 bases between. The CDR3 DNA reads as TGCGCCAGCAGCTCTTCGGACGGGGCCCAGCATTTT. Its protein product is CASSSSDGAQHF. Supplemented by reference TRBV5-1 and TRBJ1-5, the full variable domain reads KAGVTQTPRYLIKTRGQQVTLSCSPISGHRSVSWYQQTPGQGLQFLFEYFSETQRNKGNFPGRFSGRQFSNSRSEMNVSTLELGDSALYLCASSSSDGAQHFGDGTRLSIL.

The chain uses TRBV5-1 and TRBJ1-1; unclear D gene. CDR3 length: 13 amino acids. The germline V and J ends were trimmed by 1 base and 7 bases, with 11 bases remaining between them. Looked up from germline, CDR1 is SGHRS and CDR2 is YFSETQ. CDR3 DNA sequence: TGCGCCAGCAGCTTGTCCCTAAAGGGTGAAGCTTTCTTT. It specifies CASSLSLKGEAFF.

This clone has only one observation. The CDR3 here is CASSRETGRESPLHF. CDR3 in DNA: TGTGCCAGCAGCCGAGAGACAGGGCGAGAGTCACCCCTCCACTTT. The V and J genes are TRBV5-5 and TRBJ1-6; 7 nucleotides align to TRBD1. Trimming removed 4 bases from V and 10 bases from J; junction bases left unmatched: 11. Germline V gene sequence: CDR1 SGHKS, CDR2 YYEKEE (reference sequence). CDR3 length: 15 amino acids. The full variable domain, rest sourced from reference TRBV5-5 and TRBJ1-6, is DAGVTQSPTHLIKTRGQQVTLRCSPISGHKSVSWYQQVLGQGPQFIFQYYEKEERGRGNFPDRFSARQFPNYSSELNVNALLLGDSALYLCASSRETGRESPLHFGNGTRLTVT.

V and J are TRBV5-1 and TRBJ2-1, with D unresolved. Germline V lookup: CDR1 SGHRS, CDR2 YFSETQ. CDR3 length: 16 residues. Deletions cut 0 bases from V and 6 bases from J, with 16 bases between. CDR3 DNA sequence: TGCGCCAGCAGCTTGGCCAGCCACTCAGACCCCAATGAGCAGTTCTTC. Its translation is CASSLASHSDPNEQFF.